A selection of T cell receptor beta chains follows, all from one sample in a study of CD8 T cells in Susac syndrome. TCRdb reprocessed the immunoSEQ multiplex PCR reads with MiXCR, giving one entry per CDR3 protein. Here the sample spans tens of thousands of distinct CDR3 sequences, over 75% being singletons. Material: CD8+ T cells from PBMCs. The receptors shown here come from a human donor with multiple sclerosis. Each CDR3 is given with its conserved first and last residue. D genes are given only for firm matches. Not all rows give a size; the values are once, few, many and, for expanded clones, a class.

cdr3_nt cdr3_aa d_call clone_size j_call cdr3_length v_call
TGTGCCAGCAGTTCCGGGGGCAATCAGCCCCAGCATTTT CASSSGGNQPQHF NA NA TRBJ1-5 13 TRBV6-2/TRBV6-3
TGTGCCAGCAGCTTGGACGGACAGGGAGGCTACACCTTC CASSLDGQGGYTF TRBD1 few TRBJ1-2 13 TRBV5-4
TGTGCCAGCAGCTCAACACAGAACTATGGCTACACCTTC CASSSTQNYGYTF NA NA TRBJ1-2 13 TRBV7-9
TGTGCCAGCACCGGGACAGTTAACACTGAAGCTTTCTTT CASTGTVNTEAFF TRBD1 NA TRBJ1-1 13 TRBV7-9
TGTGCCACCGCGAGAGATACGCAGTATTTT CATARDTQYF NA NA TRBJ2-3 10 TRBV28
TGCAGTGCTAGAGGGCCACAGGGGGCATCCTACGAGCAGTACTTC CSARGPQGASYEQYF TRBD1 NA TRBJ2-7 15 TRBV20-1
TGTGCCAGCAGTTTGTCGTCCAGGGGTAATGAGCAGTTCTTC CASSLSSRGNEQFF NA NA TRBJ2-1 14 TRBV12-3/TRBV12-4
TGTGCCAGCAGCGCCGATGGAAACACCATATATTTT CASSADGNTIYF NA NA TRBJ1-3 12 TRBV2
TGTGCCAGCAGTTCGCAGAGAGGGACTTACCCCTACAATGAGCAGTTCTTC CASSSQRGTYPYNEQFF NA NA TRBJ2-1 17 TRBV27
TGTGCCAGCAGTCCACCCGGGCCTATCCGACCCTTGGGGGGCTACACCTTC CASSPPGPIRPLGGYTF NA NA TRBJ1-2 17 TRBV28
TGTGCCAGCAGTGAACACAGCTCCTATAATTCACCCCTCCACTTT CASSEHSSYNSPLHF NA NA TRBJ1-6 15 TRBV2
TGTGCCAGCAGCTGGGGGGCGGGGTACGAGCAGTACTTC CASSWGAGYEQYF NA NA TRBJ2-7 13 TRBV7-2